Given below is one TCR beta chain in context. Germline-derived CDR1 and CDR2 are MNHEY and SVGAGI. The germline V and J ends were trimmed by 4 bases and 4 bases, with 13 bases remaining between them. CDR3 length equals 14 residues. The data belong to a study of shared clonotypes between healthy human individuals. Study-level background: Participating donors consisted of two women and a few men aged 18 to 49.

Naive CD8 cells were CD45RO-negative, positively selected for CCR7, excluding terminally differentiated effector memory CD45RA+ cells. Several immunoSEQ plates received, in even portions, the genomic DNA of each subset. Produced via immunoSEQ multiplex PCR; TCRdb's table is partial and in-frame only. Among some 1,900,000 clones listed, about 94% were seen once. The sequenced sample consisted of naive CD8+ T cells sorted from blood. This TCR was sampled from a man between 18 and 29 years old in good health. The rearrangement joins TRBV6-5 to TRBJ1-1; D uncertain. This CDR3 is CASSLNTWGTEAFF. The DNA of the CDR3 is TGTGCCAGCAGTTTGAACACATGGGGCACTGAAGCTTTCTTT.